One sample yielded the 7 T cell receptor beta chains listed below, sequenced in a study of PD-1 blockade in classical Hodgkin lymphoma. Produced via immunoSEQ multiplex PCR; TCRdb's table is partial and in-frame only. The table records about 93,000 clones, over 90% of them present only once. Relapse was seen in all patients after autologous stem cell transplantation, and brentuximab vedotin exposure was variable. Sequenced material: peripheral blood mononuclear cells (PBMCs), taken before the second cycle of nivolumab. The origin of the receptors is a human donor with classical Hodgkin lymphoma.

This clone was observed once. The chain links TRBV5-1 to TRBJ2-7; 12 bases align to TRBD2. The ends lost 6 bases at V and 0 bases at J; junction bases unmatched: 13. Germline lookup yields CDR1 SGHRS and CDR2 YFSETQ. CDR3 length: 18 residues. The CDR3 bases are TGCGCCAGCACCCGGAGCCTAGCGGGAGGGACTAGCTCCTACGAGCAGTACTTC. This gives the protein CASTRSLAGGTSSYEQYF.

Here the CDR3 DNA reads TGTGCCAGTAGCCGCCGGGAGGCCTACAATGAGCAGTTCTTC. Protein: CASSRREAYNEQFF. This chain connects TRBV19 to TRBJ2-1; the match to TRBD2 covers 7 bases. V shed 6 bases, J shed 2 bases, and the junction held 4 bases outside the gene matches. The CDR3 has 14 amino acids. Germline assignment: CDR1 LNHDA and CDR2 SQIVND (reference sequence).

This chain uses TRBV28 with TRBJ2-3, with 7 bases fitting TRBD2. Germline V gene sequence: CDR1 MDHEN, CDR2 SYDVKM. The CDR3 is made up of 16 amino acids. Losses at the gene ends were 3 bases for V and 0 bases for J; bases not matched to a gene: 6. CDR3 bases: TGTGCCAGCAGTTTGGTTAGCGGGTCTAGCACAGATACGCAGTATTTT. This encodes CASSLVSGSSTDTQYF.

The chain recombines TRBV5-1 with TRBJ2-3; no clear D. Germline assignment: CDR1 SGHRS and CDR2 YFSETQ. The CDR3 totals 14 residues. Trimming left V 4 bases short and J 6 bases short, with 15 bases between. The CDR3 reads CASSLPGYSDTQYF. The DNA of the CDR3 is TGCGCCAGCAGCCTACCGGGCTACAGTGATACGCAGTATTTT.

In DNA form, the CDR3 reads TGTGCCAGCAGTGGGACAGGGTCTAATGAGGTTAGAATCACTGGAAACACCATATATTTT. Its protein product is CASSGTGSNEVRITGNTIYF. This chain joins TRBV2 and TRBJ1-3; 8 bases are a match to TRBD1. CDR3 length equals 20 residues. Germline V gene sequence: CDR1 SNHLY, CDR2 FYNNEI. After removal of 4 bases from V and 2 bases from J, the junction contained 19 bases not matched to a gene. Drawing the rest from reference TRBV2 and TRBJ1-3, the complete variable domain is EPEVTQTPSHQVTQMGQEVILRCVPISNHLYFYWYRQILGQKVEFLVSFYNNEISEKSEIFDDQFSVERPDGSNFTLKIRSTKLEDSAMYFCASSGTGSNEVRITGNTIYFGEGSWLTVV.

Regarding this clone: At the DNA level, this CDR3 is encoded by other sequences in the same sample as well. The chain links TRBV11-2 to TRBJ2-3, with D hard to call. Between the trimmed V and J ends, which lost 3 bases and 2 bases, there was a span of 3 bases. The CDR3 totals 12 residues. The V gene's germline CDR1 is SGHAT and CDR2 FQNNGV. CDR3 residues: CASSFSTDTQYF. CDR3 bases: TGTGCCAGCAGCTTCTCCACAGATACGCAGTATTTT.

The chain employs TRBV29-1 and TRBJ2-5; TRBD2 matches at 7 bases. The CDR3 loop spans 15 amino acids. Germline CDR1 SQVTM, CDR2 ANQGSEA. Unmatched junction bases numbered 13, after V lost 5 bases and J lost 4 bases. CDR3 residues: CSVHVTSLVRETQYF. DNA of the CDR3: TGCAGCGTTCACGTGACTAGCCTGGTAAGAGAGACCCAGTACTTC.